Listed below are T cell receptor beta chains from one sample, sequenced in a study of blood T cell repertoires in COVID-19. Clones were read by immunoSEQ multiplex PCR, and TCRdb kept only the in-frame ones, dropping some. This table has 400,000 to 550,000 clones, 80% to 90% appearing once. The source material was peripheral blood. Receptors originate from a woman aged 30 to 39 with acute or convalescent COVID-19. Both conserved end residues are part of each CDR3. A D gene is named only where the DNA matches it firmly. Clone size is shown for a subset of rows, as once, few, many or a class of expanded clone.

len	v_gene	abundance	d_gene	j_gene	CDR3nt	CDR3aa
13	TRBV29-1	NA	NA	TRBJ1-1	TGCAGCGTTGCCCAGACAGTTACAACTGAAGCTTTCTTT	CSVAQTVTTEAFF
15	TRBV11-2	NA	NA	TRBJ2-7	TGTGCCAGCAGCTTAGGACAGCCCCTAGATCGGGAGCAGTACTTC	CASSLGQPLDREQYF
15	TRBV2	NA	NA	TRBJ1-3	TGTGCCAGCAGTGAATCGGTCAGGGCTGGAAACACCATATATTTT	CASSESVRAGNTIYF
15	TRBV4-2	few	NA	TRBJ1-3	TGTGCCAGCAGCCAAGACGGTACCTCCGGAAACACCATATATTTT	CASSQDGTSGNTIYF
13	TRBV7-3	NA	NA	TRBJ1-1	TGTGCCAGCAGCTTGGGGCGGAACACTGAAGCTTTCTTT	CASSLGRNTEAFF
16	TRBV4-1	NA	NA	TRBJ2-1	TGCGCCAGCAGCCAGCCAGGAGGTTCTACTGGGGAACAACAGTTCTTC	CASSQPGGSTGEQQFF
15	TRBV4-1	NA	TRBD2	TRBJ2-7	TGCGCCAGCAGCCAAGGTGCTGGCGGGGGCTACGAGCAGTACTTC	CASSQGAGGGYEQYF
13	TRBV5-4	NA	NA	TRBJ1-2	TGTGCCAGCAGCCCGACAGGCTTGTATGGCTACACCTTC	CASSPTGLYGYTF
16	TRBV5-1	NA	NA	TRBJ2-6	TGCGCCAGCAGCTACTACAGGGAATCTGGGGCCAACGTCCTGACTTTC	CASSYYRESGANVLTF
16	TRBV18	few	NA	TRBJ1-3	TGTGCCAGCTCACCAACCTTCGACATCTCTGGAAACACCATATATTTT	CASSPTFDISGNTIYF
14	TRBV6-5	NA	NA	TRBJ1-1	TGTGCCAGCACTGTAGTTGATGCGAACACTGAAGCTTTCTTT	CASTVVDANTEAFF
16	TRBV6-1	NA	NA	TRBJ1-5	TGTGCCAGCAGTGAAAGCCCCCCCGGGTGGAATCAGCCCCAGCATTTT	CASSESPPGWNQPQHF
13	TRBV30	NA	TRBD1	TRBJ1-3	TGTGCCTGGAGCTTCACAGGGGACGGCACCATATATTTT	CAWSFTGDGTIYF
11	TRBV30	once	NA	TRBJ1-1	TGTGCCTGGAGTGTCATCACTGAAGCTTTCTTT	CAWSVITEAFF
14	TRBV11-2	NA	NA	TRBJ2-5	TGTGCCAGCAGCACGAGGGGGCGGGGAGAGACCCAGTACTTC	CASSTRGRGETQYF
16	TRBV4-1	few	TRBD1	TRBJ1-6	TGCGCCAGCAGCCAAGACGCCGGGACAGGTGGTTCACCCCTCCACTTT	CASSQDAGTGGSPLHF
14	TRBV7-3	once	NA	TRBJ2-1	TGTGCCAGCAGCCCCAGGACAGCAAGGGATGAGCAGTTCTTC	CASSPRTARDEQFF
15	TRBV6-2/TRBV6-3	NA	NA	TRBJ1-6	TGTGCCAGCAGTTATGTCAGAGGGCGAAATTCACCCCTCCACTTT	CASSYVRGRNSPLHF
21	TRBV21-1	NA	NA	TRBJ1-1	TGTGCCAGCAGCATAACCCCGGAGACAGGGTTTTGGTTAGCCTTGGACACTGAAGCTTTCTTT	CASSITPETGFWLALDTEAFF
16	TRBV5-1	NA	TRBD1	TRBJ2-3	TGCGCCAGCAGCTTACAGACAGGGGGCATTGCAGATACGCAGTATTTT	CASSLQTGGIADTQYF
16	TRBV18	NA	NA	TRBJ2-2	TGTGCCAGCTCACCAGGAACGAGGTCGCGGACCGGGGAGCTGTTTTTT	CASSPGTRSRTGELFF
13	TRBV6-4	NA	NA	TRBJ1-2	TGTGCCAGCTCCCCAGGGGTGAACTATGGCTACACCTTC	CASSPGVNYGYTF
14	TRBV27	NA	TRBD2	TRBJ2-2	TGTGCCAGCAGTCCTAGCGGGGGGCCCGGGGAGCTGTTTTTT	CASSPSGGPGELFF
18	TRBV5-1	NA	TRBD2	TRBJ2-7	TGCGCCAGCAGCCCAGGGACTAGCGGGGTTAACAAAGTCTACGAGCAGTACTTC	CASSPGTSGVNKVYEQYF
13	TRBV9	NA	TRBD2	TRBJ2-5	TGTGCCAGCAGCGCCGCCGGGGGGGAGACCCAGTACTTC	CASSAAGGETQYF
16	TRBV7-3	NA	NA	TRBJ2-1	TGTGCCAGCAGCTTAATCGCGGGGTCCTCCTACAATGAGCAGTTCTTC	CASSLIAGSSYNEQFF
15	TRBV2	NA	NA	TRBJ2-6	TGTGCCAGCAGTACCGGACATGGTGGGGCCAACGTCCTGACTTTC	CASSTGHGGANVLTF
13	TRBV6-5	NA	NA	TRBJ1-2	TGTGCCAGCAGTTACACGGGGAACTATGGCTACACCTTC	CASSYTGNYGYTF
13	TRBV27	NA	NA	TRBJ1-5	TGTGCCAGCAGAAGACAGATAAATCAGCCCCAGCATTTT	CASRRQINQPQHF
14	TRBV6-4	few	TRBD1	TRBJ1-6	TGTGCCAGCAGTACCGGGACAGCGAATTCACCCCTCCACTTT	CASSTGTANSPLHF
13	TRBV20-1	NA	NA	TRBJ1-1	TGCAGTGCTAGTGGGCAGGCGAACACTGAAGCTTTCTTT	CSASGQANTEAFF
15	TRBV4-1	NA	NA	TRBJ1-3	TGCGCCAGCAGCCAAGTGCCAGATACTGGAAACACCATATATTTT	CASSQVPDTGNTIYF
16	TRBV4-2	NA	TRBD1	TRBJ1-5	TGTGCCAGCAGCCAGAAGGACAGGGGAAGCAATCAGCCCCAGCATTTT	CASSQKDRGSNQPQHF
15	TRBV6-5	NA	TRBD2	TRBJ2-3	TGTGCCAGTACCCCGGCGGGGGGCCCGACAGATACGCAGTATTTT	CASTPAGGPTDTQYF
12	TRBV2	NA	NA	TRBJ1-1	TGTGCCAGCAGTGTGATGGGGGGTGAAGCTTTCTTT	CASSVMGGEAFF
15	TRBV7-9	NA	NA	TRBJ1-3	TGTGCCAGCAGCTTAGCGATGCCAGCTGGAAACACCATATATTTT	CASSLAMPAGNTIYF
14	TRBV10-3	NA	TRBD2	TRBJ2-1	TGTGCCATCAGTTTAGCGGGGGGCGGGAATGAGCAGTTCTTC	CAISLAGGGNEQFF
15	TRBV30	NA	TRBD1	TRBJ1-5	TGTGCCTGGAGTGGCCCCGGGACAGGATATCAGCCCCAGCATTTT	CAWSGPGTGYQPQHF
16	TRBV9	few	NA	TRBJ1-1	TGTGCCAGCAGCGCGACAGCAGGGGCAGTAAACACTGAAGCTTTCTTT	CASSATAGAVNTEAFF
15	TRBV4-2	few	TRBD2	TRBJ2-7	TGTGCCAGCAGCCAAAGACTAGCGGGAGCCTACGAGCAGTACTTC	CASSQRLAGAYEQYF
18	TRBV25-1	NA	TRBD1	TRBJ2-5	TGTGCCAGCAGTGCTTTTCGGACAGGGCATTATAGGAAAGAGACCCAGTACTTC	CASSAFRTGHYRKETQYF
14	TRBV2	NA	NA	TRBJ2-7	TGTGCCAGCAGTGACGGCGGGGACTCCTACGAGCAGTACTTC	CASSDGGDSYEQYF